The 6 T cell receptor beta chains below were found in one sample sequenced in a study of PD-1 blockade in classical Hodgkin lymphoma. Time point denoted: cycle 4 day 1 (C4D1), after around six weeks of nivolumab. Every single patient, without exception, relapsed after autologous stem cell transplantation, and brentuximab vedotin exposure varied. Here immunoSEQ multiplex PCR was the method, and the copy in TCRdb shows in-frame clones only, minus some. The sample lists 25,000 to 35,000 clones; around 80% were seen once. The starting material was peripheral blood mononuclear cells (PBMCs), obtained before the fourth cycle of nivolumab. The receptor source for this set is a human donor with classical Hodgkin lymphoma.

The CDR3 sequence is CASSLYGPNNEKLFF. CDR3 nucleotides: TGTGCCAGCAGTTTATACGGGCCCAATAATGAAAAACTGTTTTTT. The rearrangement joins TRBV28 to TRBJ1-4; D call uncertain. CDR1 is MDHEN and CDR2 is SYDVKM in the germline V gene. Trimming took 1 base from V and 4 from J, leaving 10 bases between them. The CDR3 covers 15 residues.

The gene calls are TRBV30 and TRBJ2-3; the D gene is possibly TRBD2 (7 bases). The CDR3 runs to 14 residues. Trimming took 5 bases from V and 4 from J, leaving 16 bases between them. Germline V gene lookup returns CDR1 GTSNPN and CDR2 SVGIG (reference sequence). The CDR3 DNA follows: TGTGCCTGGGGAAAGGGGGGGTCGGCAGATACGCAGTATTTT. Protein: CAWGKGGSADTQYF.

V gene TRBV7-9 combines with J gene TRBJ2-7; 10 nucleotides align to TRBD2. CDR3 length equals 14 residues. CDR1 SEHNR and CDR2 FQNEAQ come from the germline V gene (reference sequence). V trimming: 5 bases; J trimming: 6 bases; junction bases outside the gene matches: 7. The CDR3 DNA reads TGTGCCAGCAGCCGAGCAGCGGGAGGGCGCGAGCAGTACTTC. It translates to CASSRAAGGREQYF. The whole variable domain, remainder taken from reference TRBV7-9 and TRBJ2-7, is DTGVSQNPRHKITKRGQNVTFRCDPISEHNRLYWYRQTLGQGPEFLTYFQNEAQLEKSRLLSDRFSAERPKGSFSTLEIQRTEQGDSAMYLCASSRAAGGREQYFGPGTRLTVT.

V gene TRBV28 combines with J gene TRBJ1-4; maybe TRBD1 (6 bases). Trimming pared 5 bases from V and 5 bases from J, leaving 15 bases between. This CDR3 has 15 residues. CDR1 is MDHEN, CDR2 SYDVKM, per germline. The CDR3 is CASSPGSTGNEKLFF. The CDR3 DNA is TGTGCCAGCAGTCCAGGATCGACAGGCAATGAAAAACTGTTTTTT. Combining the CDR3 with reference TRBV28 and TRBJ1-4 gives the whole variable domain DVKVTQSSRYLVKRTGEKVFLECVQDMDHENMFWYRQDPGLGLRLIYFSYDVKMKEKGDIPEGYSVSREKKERFSLILESASTNQTSMYLCASSPGSTGNEKLFFGSGTQLSVL.

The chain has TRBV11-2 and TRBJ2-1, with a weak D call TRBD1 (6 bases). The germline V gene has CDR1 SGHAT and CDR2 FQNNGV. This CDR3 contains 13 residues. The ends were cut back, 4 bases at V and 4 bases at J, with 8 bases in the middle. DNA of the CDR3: TGTGCCAGCAGCTGGGGGCCTTACAATGAGCAGTTCTTC. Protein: CASSWGPYNEQFF. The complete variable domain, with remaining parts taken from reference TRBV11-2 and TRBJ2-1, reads EAGVAQSPRYKIIEKRQSVAFWCNPISGHATLYWYQQILGQGPKLLIQFQNNGVVDDSQLPKDRFSAERLKGVDSTLKIQPAKLEDSAVYLCASSWGPYNEQFFGPGTRLTVL.

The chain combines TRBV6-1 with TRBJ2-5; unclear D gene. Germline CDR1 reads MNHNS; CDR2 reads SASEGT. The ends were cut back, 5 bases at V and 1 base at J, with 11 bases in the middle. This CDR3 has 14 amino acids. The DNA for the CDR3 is TGTGCCAGCAGTCCGAGACGGACCCAAGAGACCCAGTACTTC. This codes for CASSPRRTQETQYF.